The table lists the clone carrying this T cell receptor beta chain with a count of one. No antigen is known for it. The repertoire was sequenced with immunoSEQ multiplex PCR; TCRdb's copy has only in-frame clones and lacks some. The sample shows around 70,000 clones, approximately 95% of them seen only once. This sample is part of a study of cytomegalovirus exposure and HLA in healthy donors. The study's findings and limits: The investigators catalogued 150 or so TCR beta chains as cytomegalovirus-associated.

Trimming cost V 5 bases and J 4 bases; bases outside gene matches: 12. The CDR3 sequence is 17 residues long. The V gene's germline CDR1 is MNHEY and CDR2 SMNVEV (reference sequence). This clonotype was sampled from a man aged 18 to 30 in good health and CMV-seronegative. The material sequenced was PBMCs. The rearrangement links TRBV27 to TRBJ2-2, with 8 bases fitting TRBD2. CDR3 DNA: TGTGCCAGCAGTCCCGGGAGGGGGATAGGGGCCACCGGGGAGCTGTTTTTT. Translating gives CASSPGRGIGATGELFF.